The clone carrying this T cell receptor (beta chain) was seen a handful of times. This entry comes from a study of blood T cell repertoires in COVID-19. Clones were sequenced by immunoSEQ multiplex PCR, and TCRdb holds only the in-frame ones, with some missing. The repertoire holds 60,000 or so clones, around 79% seen once, with roughly 3.2% in the top ten. In germline, CDR1 is KGHDR, CDR2 SFDVKD. This CDR3 has 15 residues. Unmatched junction bases numbered 13, after V lost 8 bases and J lost 7 bases. The rearrangement joins TRBV24-1 to TRBJ1-2; 9 nucleotides match TRBD1. The source of this sequence is a man in his fifties or sixties with acute or convalescent COVID-19. The source material was peripheral blood. Here the CDR3 reads CATKEPGTGTGGYTF. The CDR3 coding sequence is TGTGCCACCAAGGAACCCGGGACAGGGACGGGTGGCTACACCTTC.